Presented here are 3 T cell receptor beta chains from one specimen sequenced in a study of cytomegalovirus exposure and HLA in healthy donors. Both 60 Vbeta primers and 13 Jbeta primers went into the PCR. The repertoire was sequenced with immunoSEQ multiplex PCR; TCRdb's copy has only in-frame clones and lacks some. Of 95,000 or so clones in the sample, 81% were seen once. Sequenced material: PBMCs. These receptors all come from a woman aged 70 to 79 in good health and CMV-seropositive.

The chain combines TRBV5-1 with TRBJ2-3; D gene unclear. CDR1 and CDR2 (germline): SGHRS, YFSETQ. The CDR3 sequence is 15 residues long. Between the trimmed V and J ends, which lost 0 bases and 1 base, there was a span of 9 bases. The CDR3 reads CASSLVVAGTDTQYF. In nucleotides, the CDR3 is TGCGCCAGCAGCTTGGTGGTAGCAGGCACAGATACGCAGTATTTT.

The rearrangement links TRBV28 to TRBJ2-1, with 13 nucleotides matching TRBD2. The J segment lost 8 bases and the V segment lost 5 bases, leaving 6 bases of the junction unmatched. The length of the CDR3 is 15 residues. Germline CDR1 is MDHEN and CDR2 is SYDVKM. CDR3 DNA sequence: TGTGCCAGCAGTCTCCGACTAGCGGGAGGCCATGAGCAGTTCTTC. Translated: CASSLRLAGGHEQFF.

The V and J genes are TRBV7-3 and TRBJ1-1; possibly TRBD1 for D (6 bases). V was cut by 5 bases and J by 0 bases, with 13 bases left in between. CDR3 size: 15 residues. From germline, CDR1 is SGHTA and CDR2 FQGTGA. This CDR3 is CASSLQGQVNTEAFF. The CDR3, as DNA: TGTGCCAGCAGCCTACAGGGTCAGGTGAACACTGAAGCTTTCTTT.